This TCR beta chain was captured by sequencing in a study of radiotherapy plus CTLA-4 blockade in lung cancer. Study in general: Disease control reached approximately 30%, with objective responses in less than 20%.

Assay used: immunoSEQ multiplex PCR; TCRdb lists only in-frame clones, some missing. In the table there are 85,000 to 120,000 clones, around 85% of which are singletons. This clone was seen only a few times. Germline V gives CDR1 ENHRY, CDR2 SYGVKD. V shed 4 bases, J shed 2 bases, and the junction held 3 bases outside the gene matches. This CDR3 region has 14 residues. Sequenced material: peripheral blood, taken from a patient treated with radiotherapy plus ipilimumab. The sequence was collected from a human donor with non-small cell lung cancer that progressed on radiotherapy plus ipilimumab. Some clones in this sample may be carry-over from other donors' samples. The chain couples TRBV10-3 to TRBJ2-3; 7 nucleotides line up with TRBD1. The CDR3 region is CAISADRDTDTQYF. The CDR3 DNA follows: TGTGCCATCAGTGCCGACAGGGACACAGATACGCAGTATTTT.